The table lists the clone carrying this T cell receptor (beta chain) with a count of one. The target antigen is unknown. The record originates from a study of graft-versus-host responses after intestinal transplantation. Measured with immunoSEQ multiplex PCR; TCRdb has only the in-frame clones, and not every one. The sample contains approximately 70,000 clones, roughly 90% of which appear only once. The germline V and J ends were trimmed by 0 bases and 1 base, with 10 bases remaining between them. Germline V gene sequence: CDR1 SGHRS, CDR2 YFSETQ. This CDR3 comprises 15 residues. The genes are TRBV5-1 and TRBJ1-1; tentatively, D is TRBD1 (6 bases). The input for sequencing was unstimulated CD8+ T cells sorted from spleen or lymph node cells, taken before intestinal transplant. The TCR originated in a human donor who received an intestinal transplant. Written as DNA, the CDR3 is TGCGCCAGCAGCTTGGACGGGACACCGAACACTGAAGCTTTCTTT. This translates into CASSLDGTPNTEAFF.